These 20 T cell receptor beta chains came from one sample sequenced in a study of blood T cell repertoires in COVID-19. Using immunoSEQ multiplex PCR, the repertoire was profiled, and TCRdb retains in-frame clones only, with some absent. The sample contains approximately 160,000 clones, 81% of which appear only once. Material for sequencing was peripheral blood. The receptors shown here come from a man in his 60s with active or convalescent COVID-19.

The chain couples TRBV5-1 to TRBJ2-5, with D hard to call. Per germline, CDR1 SGHRS and CDR2 YFSETQ. V was cut by 6 bases and J by 1 base, with 13 bases left in between. The CDR3 contains 14 residues. The DNA of the CDR3 is TGCGCCAGCACCGTATATTGGCCCCAAGAGACCCAGTACTTC. Protein product: CASTVYWPQETQYF.

Here the CDR3 DNA reads TGTGCCACCCGAGGGGGTCCCCAGGCCCAAGAGACCCAGTACTTC. This gives the protein CATRGGPQAQETQYF. This chain links TRBV19 with TRBJ2-5, with a possible D match to TRBD1 (6 bases). V lost 10 bases and J lost 1, with 19 bases in between. This CDR3 comprises 15 residues. CDR1 LNHDA and CDR2 SQIVND come from the germline V gene (reference sequence).

The genes are TRBV6-1 and TRBJ2-5; D uncertain. The V and J ends lost 4 bases and 2 bases respectively, with 17 bases between them. CDR1 and CDR2 from the germline V gene are MNHNS and SASEGT. CDR3 length equals 16 residues. The CDR3: CASSGYSSQLQETQYF. The DNA of the CDR3 is TGTGCCAGCAGTGGATACAGTTCTCAACTTCAAGAGACCCAGTACTTC.

This sequence joins TRBV4-1 and TRBJ2-1; unclear D gene. Trimming took 7 bases from V and 0 from J, leaving 13 bases between them. The germline V gene has CDR1 MGHRA and CDR2 YSYEKL. There are 15 residues in the CDR3. CDR3 sequence reads: CASKPTPSSYNEQFF. The CDR3 DNA follows: TGCGCCAGCAAGCCTACTCCTAGCTCCTACAATGAGCAGTTCTTC.

The chain carries TRBV10-2 and TRBJ1-3, with 11 bases that match TRBD1. The J segment lost 9 bases and the V segment lost 2 bases, leaving 3 bases of the junction unmatched. This CDR3 region has 14 residues. Germline V gene lookup returns CDR1 WSHSY and CDR2 SAAADI. CDR3 in DNA: TGCGCCAGCAGTGAGGGACAGGGGGCAGGCACCATATATTTT. Translation: CASSEGQGAGTIYF.

The chain is built from TRBV11-2 and TRBJ1-2, with unresolved D. This CDR3 has 13 amino acids. Per the germline V gene, CDR1 is SGHAT and CDR2 is FQNNGV. V gave up 3 bases and J gave up 4 bases, with 9 bases separating them. DNA for the CDR3: TGTGCCAGCAGCTTGGGAGAGGGCTATGGCTACACCTTC. Its translation is CASSLGEGYGYTF.

This clone is medium-sized within its sample. This rearrangement joins TRBV19 to TRBJ2-7, with 9 bases aligning to TRBD1. The CDR3 is 13 amino acids. Germline V lookup: CDR1 LNHDA, CDR2 SQIVND (reference sequence). The J segment lost 1 base and the V segment lost 10 bases, leaving 5 bases of the junction unmatched. The CDR3: CATSGTGSYEQYF. In DNA form, the CDR3 reads TGTGCCACCTCCGGGACAGGGTCCTACGAGCAGTACTTC.

The CDR3 DNA reads as TGTGCCACCAGCACTTATACAGGGGGCATCAATCAGCCCCAGCATTTT. This gives the protein CATSTYTGGINQPQHF. The chain couples TRBV15 to TRBJ1-5; 9 bases match TRBD1. Germline V gene lookup returns CDR1 LNHNV and CDR2 YYDKDF (reference sequence). The ends lost 4 bases at V and 3 bases at J; junction bases unmatched: 7. CDR3 size: 16 residues.

The chain has TRBV5-6 and TRBJ1-6, with TRBD1 matching 9 bases. CDR3 length equals 14 residues. Germline V gives CDR1 SGHDT, CDR2 YYEEEE. The V gene end was trimmed by 4 bases and the J gene end by 7 bases; junction bases not matched to a gene: 3. The CDR3 DNA reads as TGTGCCAGCAGCGGGGACAGGGAGAATTCACCCCTCCACTTT. Translated, it gives CASSGDRENSPLHF.

This rearrangement joins TRBV18 to TRBJ2-7, with TRBD2 matching over 9 bases. Germline CDR1 reads KGHSH; CDR2 reads LQKENI. The CDR3 covers 17 residues. With 2 bases clipped from V and 7 bases from J, the junction kept 15 bases outside the gene matches. For the CDR3, the DNA is TGTGCCAGCTCACCAGGTATCGCGGGAGGGCCCGGGGGTGAGCAGTACTTC. Translated, it gives CASSPGIAGGPGGEQYF.

Ten or more counts support this clone. J is TRBJ1-2 and V is TRBV28, with 7 bases identical to TRBD1. The V and J ends lost 5 bases and 0 bases, in that order; junction bases with no gene match: 6. CDR3 length: 15 amino acids. The germline gives CDR1 MDHEN, CDR2 SYDVKM. The CDR3 loop reads CASSAPGQTNYGYTF. CDR3 DNA sequence: TGTGCCAGCAGTGCTCCGGGACAGACTAACTATGGCTACACCTTC.

The chain carries TRBV3-1 (or the pseudogene TRBV3-2) and TRBJ1-2; D gene unclear. CDR1 and CDR2 (germline): LGHDT, YNNKEL (reference sequence). This CDR3 is built from 12 residues. V lost 1 base to trimming and J lost 7 bases, with 7 bases between them. The CDR3 DNA follows: TGTGCCAGCAGCCAAGGTTACGGTGGCTACACCTTC. Translated: CASSQGYGGYTF.

The chain has TRBV2 and TRBJ2-1; 9 bases line up with TRBD2. Germline CDR1 reads SNHLY; CDR2 reads FYNNEI. The junction had 5 bases not matched to a gene; V was cut back by 6 bases and J by 2 bases. The CDR3 has 15 residues. The CDR3 DNA reads TGTGCCAGCAGACTAGCGGGTGGGGCCTACAATGAGCAGTTCTTC. Its translation is CASRLAGGAYNEQFF. Drawing the rest from reference TRBV2 and TRBJ2-1, the complete variable domain is EPEVTQTPSHQVTQMGQEVILRCVPISNHLYFYWYRQILGQKVEFLVSFYNNEISEKSEIFDDQFSVERPDGSNFTLKIRSTKLEDSAMYFCASRLAGGAYNEQFFGPGTRLTVL.

The CDR3 DNA reads TGTGCCAGCAGCTTGTTAGGGGGTCAGTACAACAATGAGCAGTTCTTC. It is translated as CASSLLGGQYNNEQFF. This chain connects TRBV7-9 to TRBJ2-1; tentative D call: TRBD1 (6 bases). V lost 3 bases and J 5 bases, leaving 17 bases between the germline ends. Germline loops: CDR1 SEHNR, CDR2 FQNEAQ (reference sequence). This CDR3 spans 16 amino acids.

The chain carries TRBV6-4 and TRBJ2-1, with 8 bases fitting TRBD2. This CDR3 region has 15 residues. The germline V gene has CDR1 MRHNA and CDR2 SNTAGT. The J segment lost 9 bases and the V segment lost 0 bases, leaving 7 bases of the junction unmatched. The CDR3 loop is CASSDSTGGQIEQFF. DNA for the CDR3: TGTGCCAGCAGTGACTCGACGGGAGGGCAGATTGAGCAGTTCTTC.

This clone was found once. The chain has TRBV18 and TRBJ2-2, with unresolved D. The CDR3 length is 15 residues. Germline V lookup: CDR1 KGHSH, CDR2 LQKENI. Trimming shortened V by 3 bases and J by 0 bases, and 8 bases separated the two germline ends. CDR3 region: CASSPDIANTGELFF. CDR3 in DNA: TGTGCCAGCTCACCCGACATAGCGAACACCGGGGAGCTGTTTTTT.

This chain connects TRBV29-1 to TRBJ2-7, with a weak D call TRBD2 (6 bases). Germline V gene sequence: CDR1 SQVTM, CDR2 ANQGSEA. Trimming left V 6 bases short and J 0 bases short, with 21 bases between. The CDR3 has 16 amino acids. Here the CDR3 reads CSVGGAGGTGSYEQYF. For the CDR3, the DNA is TGCAGCGTCGGAGGGGCGGGCGGGACCGGCTCCTACGAGCAGTACTTC.

The chain has TRBV7-9 and TRBJ2-7; TRBD1 agrees at 9 bases. The germline V gene has CDR1 SEHNR and CDR2 FQNEAQ (reference sequence). The CDR3 has 15 residues. The V gene end was trimmed by 7 bases and the J gene end by 0 bases; junction bases not matched to a gene: 7. CDR3 DNA: TGTGCCAGCACCCGGGGACAGGGCGGCTCCTACGAGCAGTACTTC. Its protein product is CASTRGQGGSYEQYF. Combining the CDR3 with reference TRBV7-9 and TRBJ2-7 gives the whole variable domain DTGVSQNPRHKITKRGQNVTFRCDPISEHNRLYWYRQTLGQGPEFLTYFQNEAQLEKSRLLSDRFSAERPKGSFSTLEIQRTEQGDSAMYLCASTRGQGGSYEQYFGPGTRLTVT.

The J gene is TRBJ2-7, the V gene TRBV5-4; TRBD1 matches 7 bases. Germline CDR1 is SGHNT and CDR2 is YYREEE (reference sequence). With V trimmed by 3 bases and J by 3 bases, 9 bases remained unmatched. There are 15 residues in the CDR3. In nucleotides, the CDR3 is TGTGCCAGCAGCTCCAAGGGGGCCGTGGTCTACGAGCAGTACTTC. Protein: CASSSKGAVVYEQYF. Combining the CDR3 with reference TRBV5-4 and TRBJ2-7 gives the whole variable domain ETGVTQSPTHLIKTRGQQVTLRCSSQSGHNTVSWYQQALGQGPQFIFQYYREEENGRGNFPPRFSGLQFPNYSSELNVNALELDDSALYLCASSSKGAVVYEQYFGPGTRLTVT.

This chain connects TRBV7-9 to TRBJ1-3; 12 bases agree with TRBD1. CDR3 length equals 16 residues. Germline CDR1 and CDR2: SEHNR and FQNEAQ (reference sequence). V was pared by 5 bases and J by 1 base, with 3 bases of the junction left unmatched. The CDR3 DNA sequence: TGTGCCAGCAGCCCGGGACAGGGGGCGTCTGGAAACACCATATATTTT. It encodes CASSPGQGASGNTIYF.